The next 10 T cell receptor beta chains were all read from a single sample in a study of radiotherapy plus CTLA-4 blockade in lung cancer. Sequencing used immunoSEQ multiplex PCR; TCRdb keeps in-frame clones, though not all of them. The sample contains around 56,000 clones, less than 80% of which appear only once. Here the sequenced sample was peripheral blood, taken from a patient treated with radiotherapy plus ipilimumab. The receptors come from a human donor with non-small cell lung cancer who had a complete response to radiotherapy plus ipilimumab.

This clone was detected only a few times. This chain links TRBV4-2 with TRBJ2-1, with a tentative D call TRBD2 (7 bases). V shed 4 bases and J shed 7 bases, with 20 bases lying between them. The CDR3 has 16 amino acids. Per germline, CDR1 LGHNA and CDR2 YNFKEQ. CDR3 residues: CASSPLKGGSGNEQFF. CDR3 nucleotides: TGTGCCAGCAGCCCCCTGAAGGGGGGTAGCGGGAATGAGCAGTTCTTC.

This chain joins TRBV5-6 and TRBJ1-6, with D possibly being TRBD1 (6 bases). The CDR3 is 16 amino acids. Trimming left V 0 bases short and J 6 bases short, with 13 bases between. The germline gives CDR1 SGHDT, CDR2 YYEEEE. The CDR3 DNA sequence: TGTGCCAGCAGCTTGGCCGGGGGGGGCCTTAATTCACCCCTCCACTTT. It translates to CASSLAGGGLNSPLHF.

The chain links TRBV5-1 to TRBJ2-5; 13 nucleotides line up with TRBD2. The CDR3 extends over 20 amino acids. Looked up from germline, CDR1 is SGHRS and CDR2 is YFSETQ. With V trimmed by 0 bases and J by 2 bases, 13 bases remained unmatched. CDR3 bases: TGCGCCAGCAGCTTGGGACTATGGACTAGCGGGGGCCGATTACAAGAGACCCAGTACTTC. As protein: CASSLGLWTSGGRLQETQYF.

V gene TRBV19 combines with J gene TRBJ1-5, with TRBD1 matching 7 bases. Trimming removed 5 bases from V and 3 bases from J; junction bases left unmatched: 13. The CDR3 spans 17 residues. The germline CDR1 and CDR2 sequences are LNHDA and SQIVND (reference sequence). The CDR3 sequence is CASSWTGRFPDNQPQHF. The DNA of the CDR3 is TGTGCCAGTAGTTGGACAGGTCGGTTTCCCGACAATCAGCCCCAGCATTTT. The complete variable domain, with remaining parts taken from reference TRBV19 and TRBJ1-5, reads DGGITQSPKYLFRKEGQNVTLSCEQNLNHDAMYWYRQDPGQGLRLIYYSQIVNDFQKGDIAEGYSVSREKKESFPLTVTSAQKNPTAFYLCASSWTGRFPDNQPQHFGDGTRLSIL.

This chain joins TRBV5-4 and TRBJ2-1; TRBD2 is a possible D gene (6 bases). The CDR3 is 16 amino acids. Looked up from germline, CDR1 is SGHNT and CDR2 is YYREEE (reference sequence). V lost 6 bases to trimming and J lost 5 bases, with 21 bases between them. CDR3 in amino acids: CASTRGTAHLNNEQFF. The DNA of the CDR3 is TGTGCCAGCACCCGGGGGACGGCTCATTTAAACAATGAGCAGTTCTTC.

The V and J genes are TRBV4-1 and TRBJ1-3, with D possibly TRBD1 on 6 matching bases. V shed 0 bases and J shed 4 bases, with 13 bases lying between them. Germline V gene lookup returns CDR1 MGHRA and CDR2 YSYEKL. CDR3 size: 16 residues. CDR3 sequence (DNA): TGCGCCAGCAGCCAAGATGGTACAGGGATGGGAAACACCATATATTTT. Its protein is CASSQDGTGMGNTIYF.

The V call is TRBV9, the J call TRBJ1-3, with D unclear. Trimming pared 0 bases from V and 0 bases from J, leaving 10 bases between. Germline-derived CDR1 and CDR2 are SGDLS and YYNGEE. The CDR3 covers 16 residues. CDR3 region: CASSVAGQSSGNTIYF. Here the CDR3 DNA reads TGTGCCAGCAGCGTAGCTGGGCAGAGCTCTGGAAACACCATATATTTT.

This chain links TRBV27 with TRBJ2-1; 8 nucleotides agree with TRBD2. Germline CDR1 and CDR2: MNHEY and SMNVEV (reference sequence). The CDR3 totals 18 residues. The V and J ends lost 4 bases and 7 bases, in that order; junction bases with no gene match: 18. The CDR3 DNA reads TGTGCCAGCAGTTCCCCCGGAGGGCGCGGGAGGAGTAGAAATGAGCAGTTCTTC. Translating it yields CASSSPGGRGRSRNEQFF.

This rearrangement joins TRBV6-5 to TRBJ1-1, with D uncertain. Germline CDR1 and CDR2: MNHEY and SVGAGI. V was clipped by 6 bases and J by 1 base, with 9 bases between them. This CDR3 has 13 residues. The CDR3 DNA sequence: TGTGCCAGCAGCAATTCACAGAACACTGAAGCTTTCTTT. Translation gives CASSNSQNTEAFF.

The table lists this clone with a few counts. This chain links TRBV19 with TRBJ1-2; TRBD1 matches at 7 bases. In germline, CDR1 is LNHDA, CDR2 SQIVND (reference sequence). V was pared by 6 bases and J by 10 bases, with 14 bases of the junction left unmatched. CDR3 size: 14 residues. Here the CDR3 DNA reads TGTGCCAGTAGCACCATCGGCCGGGACAGTGCCTACACCTTC. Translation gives CASSTIGRDSAYTF.